This T cell receptor beta chain was retrieved from a study of OX40 agonist ivuxolimab in advanced cancers. Study-wide findings and caveats: Clonal expansion by week 6 occurred in CD4+ and CD8+ blood T cells (at 0.1 to 3.0 mg/kg). On average, a greater number of expanded clones characterised CD8+ T cells relative to CD4+.

V shed 4 bases, J shed 5 bases, and the junction held 9 bases outside the gene matches. The CDR3 covers 16 residues. CDR1 and CDR2 from the germline V gene are SGHRS and YFSETQ. Measured with immunoSEQ multiplex PCR; TCRdb has only the in-frame clones, and not every one. In the table there are roughly 77,000 clones, approximately 81% of which are singletons. A remark on this clone: The target antigen is unknown.

Sequences were derived from CD4+ or CD8+ T cells sorted from blood, sampled in a trial of the OX40 agonist ivuxolimab. The clonotype originates from an adult with an advanced solid tumor such as melanoma, head and neck, liver or kidney cancer. The chain combines TRBV5-1 with TRBJ2-5; 12 nucleotides agree with TRBD2. This CDR3 is CASSHTSGGYGETQYF. The CDR3 coding sequence is TGCGCCAGCAGCCACACTAGCGGGGGGTACGGGGAGACCCAGTACTTC.